This T cell receptor (beta chain) was captured in a study of CD8 T cells in ankylosing spondylitis. TCRdb processed the 5' RACE reads anew with MiXCR; each CDR3 protein has one entry. Here the sample spans some 250,000 distinct CDR3 sequences, 20% to 30% being singletons. In its sample, this clonotype was seen many times. The CDR3 runs 13 residues. Unmatched junction bases numbered 2, after V lost 4 bases and J lost 3 bases. CDR1 is WNHNN and CDR2 is SYGVQD in the germline V gene (reference sequence). This TCR derives from a male donor with ankylosing spondylitis or in good health (not recorded which). The sequencing input was blood, either unsorted or a sorted T cell fraction (not recorded which). V is TRBV10-1 and J is TRBJ2-7; the match to TRBD1 covers 8 bases. CDR3 DNA sequence: TGCGCCAGCAGTGGTGACAGGGGCTACGAGCAGTACTTC. This translates into CASSGDRGYEQYF.